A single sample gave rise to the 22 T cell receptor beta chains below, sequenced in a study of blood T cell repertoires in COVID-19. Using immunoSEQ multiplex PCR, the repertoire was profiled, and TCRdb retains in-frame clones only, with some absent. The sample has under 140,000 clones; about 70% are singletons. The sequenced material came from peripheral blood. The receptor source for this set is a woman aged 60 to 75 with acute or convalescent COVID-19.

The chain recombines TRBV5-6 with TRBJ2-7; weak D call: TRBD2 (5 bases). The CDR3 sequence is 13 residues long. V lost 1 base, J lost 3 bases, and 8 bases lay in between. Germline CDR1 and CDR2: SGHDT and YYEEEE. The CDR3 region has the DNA TGTGCCAGCAGCTTGTTCGGGGTCTACGAGCAGTACTTC. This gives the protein CASSLFGVYEQYF.

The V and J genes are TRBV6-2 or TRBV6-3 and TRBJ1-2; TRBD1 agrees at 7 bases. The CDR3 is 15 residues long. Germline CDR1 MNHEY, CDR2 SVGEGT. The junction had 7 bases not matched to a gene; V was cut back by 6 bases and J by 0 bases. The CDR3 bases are TGTGCCAGCAGCCTGGGACAGCCGACTAACTATGGCTACACCTTC. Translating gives CASSLGQPTNYGYTF.

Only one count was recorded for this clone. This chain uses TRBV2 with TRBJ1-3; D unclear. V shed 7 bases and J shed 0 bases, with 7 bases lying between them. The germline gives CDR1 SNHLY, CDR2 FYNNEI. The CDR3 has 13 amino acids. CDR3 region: CASTWSSGNTIYF. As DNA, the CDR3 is TGTGCCAGCACATGGAGCTCTGGAAACACCATATATTTT.

In DNA, the CDR3 is TGTGCCAGCAGTTCGCTAGCGGGGGCCCGCACAGATACGCAGTATTTT. Its protein product is CASSSLAGARTDTQYF. The chain has TRBV6-5 and TRBJ2-3; TRBD2 agrees at 10 bases. The CDR3 consists of 16 residues. J gave up 1 base and V 4 bases, and 5 bases lay outside the gene matches. CDR1 and CDR2 from the germline V gene are MNHEY and SVGAGI.

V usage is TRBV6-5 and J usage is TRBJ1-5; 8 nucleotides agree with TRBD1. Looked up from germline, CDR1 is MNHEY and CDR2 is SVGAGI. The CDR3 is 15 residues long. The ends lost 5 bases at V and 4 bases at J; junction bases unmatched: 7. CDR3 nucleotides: TGTGCCAGCAGTCGGACAGGGATAGGTAATCAGCCCCAGCATTTT. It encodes CASSRTGIGNQPQHF.

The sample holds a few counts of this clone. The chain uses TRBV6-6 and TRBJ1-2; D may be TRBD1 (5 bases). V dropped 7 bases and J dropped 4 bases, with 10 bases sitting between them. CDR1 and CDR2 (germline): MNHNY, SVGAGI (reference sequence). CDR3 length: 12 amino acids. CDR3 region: CASKMDIYGYTF. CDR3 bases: TGTGCCAGCAAGATGGACATCTATGGCTACACCTTC.

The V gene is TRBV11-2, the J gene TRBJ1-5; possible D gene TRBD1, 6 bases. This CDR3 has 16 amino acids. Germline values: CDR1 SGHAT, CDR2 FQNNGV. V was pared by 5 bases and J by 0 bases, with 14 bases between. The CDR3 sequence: CASSPRTDYSNQPQHF. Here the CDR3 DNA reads TGTGCCAGCAGCCCTCGGACAGATTATAGCAATCAGCCCCAGCATTTT.

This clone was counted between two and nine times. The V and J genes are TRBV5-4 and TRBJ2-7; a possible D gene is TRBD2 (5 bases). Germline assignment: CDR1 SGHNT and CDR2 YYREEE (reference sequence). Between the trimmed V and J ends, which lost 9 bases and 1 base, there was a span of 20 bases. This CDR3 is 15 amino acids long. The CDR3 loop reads CATRPGRGDSYEQYF. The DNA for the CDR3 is TGTGCCACCAGACCCGGACGGGGAGATTCCTACGAGCAGTACTTC.

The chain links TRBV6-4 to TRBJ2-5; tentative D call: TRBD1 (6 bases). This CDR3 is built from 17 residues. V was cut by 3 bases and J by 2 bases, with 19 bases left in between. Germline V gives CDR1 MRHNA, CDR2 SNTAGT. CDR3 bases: TGTGCCAGCAGTGAGCGGTCAGGGGCCGACCTTCAAGAGACCCAGTACTTC. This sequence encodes CASSERSGADLQETQYF.

In DNA, the CDR3 is TGTGCCAGCAGCGTGGAGGAGGATGGCTACACCTTC. It encodes CASSVEEDGYTF. The chain is built from TRBV9 and TRBJ1-2, with no clear D. Germline-derived CDR1 and CDR2 are SGDLS and YYNGEE. V shed 2 bases and J shed 6 bases, with 8 bases lying between them. This CDR3 has 12 residues.

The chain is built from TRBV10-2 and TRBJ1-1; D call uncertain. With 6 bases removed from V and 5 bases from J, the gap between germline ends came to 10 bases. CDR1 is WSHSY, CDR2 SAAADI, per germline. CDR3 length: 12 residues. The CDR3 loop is CASREPVTEAFF. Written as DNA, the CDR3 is TGCGCCAGCAGAGAGCCAGTGACTGAAGCTTTCTTT.

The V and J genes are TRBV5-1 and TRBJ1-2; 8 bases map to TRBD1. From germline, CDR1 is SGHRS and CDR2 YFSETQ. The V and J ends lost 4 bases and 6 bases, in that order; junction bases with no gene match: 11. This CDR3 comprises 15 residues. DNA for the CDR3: TGCGCCAGCAGCGTAGACAGGGGATGGAGGGATGGCTACACCTTC. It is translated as CASSVDRGWRDGYTF.

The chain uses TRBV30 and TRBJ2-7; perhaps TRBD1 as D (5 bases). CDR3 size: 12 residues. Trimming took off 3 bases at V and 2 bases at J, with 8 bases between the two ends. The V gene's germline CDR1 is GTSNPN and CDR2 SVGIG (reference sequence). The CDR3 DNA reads TGTGCCTGGAGAAGGGGTACCTACGAGCAGTACTTC. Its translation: CAWRRGTYEQYF.

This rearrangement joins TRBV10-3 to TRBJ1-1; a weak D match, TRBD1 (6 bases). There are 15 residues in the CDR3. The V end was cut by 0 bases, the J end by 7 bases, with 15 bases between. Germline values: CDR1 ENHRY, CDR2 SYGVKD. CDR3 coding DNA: TGTGCCATCAGTGAGTCGTTGAGGGACACCGATGAAGCTTTCTTT. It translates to CAISESLRDTDEAFF.

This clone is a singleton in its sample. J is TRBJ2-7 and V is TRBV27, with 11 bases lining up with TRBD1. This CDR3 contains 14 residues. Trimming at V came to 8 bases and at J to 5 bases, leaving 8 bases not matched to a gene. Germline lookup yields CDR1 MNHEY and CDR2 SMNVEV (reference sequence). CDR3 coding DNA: TGTGCCAGCGCCCCCGGGACAGGGGGGGACGAGCAGTACTTC. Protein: CASAPGTGGDEQYF.

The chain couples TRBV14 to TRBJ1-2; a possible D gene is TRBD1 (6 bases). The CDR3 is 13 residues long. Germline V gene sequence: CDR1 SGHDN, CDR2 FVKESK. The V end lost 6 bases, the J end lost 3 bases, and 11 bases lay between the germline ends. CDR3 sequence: CASRADSYYGYTF. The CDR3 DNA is TGTGCCAGCAGGGCGGACAGCTACTATGGCTACACCTTC.

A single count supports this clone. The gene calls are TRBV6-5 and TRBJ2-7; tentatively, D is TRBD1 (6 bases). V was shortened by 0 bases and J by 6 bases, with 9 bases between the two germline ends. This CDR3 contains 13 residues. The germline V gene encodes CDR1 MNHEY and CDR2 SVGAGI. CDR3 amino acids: CASSYSPQGEQYF. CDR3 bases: TGTGCCAGCAGTTACTCGCCACAGGGCGAGCAGTACTTC.

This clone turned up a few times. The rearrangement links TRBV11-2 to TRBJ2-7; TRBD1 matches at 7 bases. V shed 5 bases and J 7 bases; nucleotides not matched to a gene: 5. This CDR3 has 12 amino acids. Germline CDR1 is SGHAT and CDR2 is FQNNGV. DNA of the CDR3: TGTGCCAGCAGCGAGACAGGGATTGAGCAGTACTTC. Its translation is CASSETGIEQYF.

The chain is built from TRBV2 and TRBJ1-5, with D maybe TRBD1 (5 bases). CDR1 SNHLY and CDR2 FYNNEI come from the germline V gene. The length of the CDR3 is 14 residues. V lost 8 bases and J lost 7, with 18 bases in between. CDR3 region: CASRGGTGGQPQHF. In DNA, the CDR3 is TGTGCCAGCCGAGGAGGGACGGGGGGACAGCCCCAGCATTTT.

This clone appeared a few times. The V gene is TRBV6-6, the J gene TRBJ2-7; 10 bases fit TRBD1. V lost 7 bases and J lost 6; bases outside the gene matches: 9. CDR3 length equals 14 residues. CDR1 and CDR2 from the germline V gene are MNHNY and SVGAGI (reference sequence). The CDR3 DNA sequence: TGTGCCAGCACCCACGGGGGACAGGGGACCGAGCAGTACTTC. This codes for CASTHGGQGTEQYF.

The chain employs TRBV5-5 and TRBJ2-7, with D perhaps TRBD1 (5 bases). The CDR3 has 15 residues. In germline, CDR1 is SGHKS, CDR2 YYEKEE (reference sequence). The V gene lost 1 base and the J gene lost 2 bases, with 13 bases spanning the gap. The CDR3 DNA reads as TGTGCCAGCAGCTTGAAACGGACACCAACCTACGAGCAGTACTTC. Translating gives CASSLKRTPTYEQYF.

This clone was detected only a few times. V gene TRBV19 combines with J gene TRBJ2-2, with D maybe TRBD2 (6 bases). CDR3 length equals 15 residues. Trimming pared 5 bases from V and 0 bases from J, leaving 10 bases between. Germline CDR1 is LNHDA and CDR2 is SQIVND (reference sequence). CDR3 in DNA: TGTGCCAGTAGTGGGGGGACTGCGAACACCGGGGAGCTGTTTTTT. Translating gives CASSGGTANTGELFF. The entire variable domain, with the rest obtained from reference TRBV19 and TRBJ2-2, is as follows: DGGITQSPKYLFRKEGQNVTLSCEQNLNHDAMYWYRQDPGQGLRLIYYSQIVNDFQKGDIAEGYSVSREKKESFPLTVTSAQKNPTAFYLCASSGGTANTGELFFGEGSRLTVL.